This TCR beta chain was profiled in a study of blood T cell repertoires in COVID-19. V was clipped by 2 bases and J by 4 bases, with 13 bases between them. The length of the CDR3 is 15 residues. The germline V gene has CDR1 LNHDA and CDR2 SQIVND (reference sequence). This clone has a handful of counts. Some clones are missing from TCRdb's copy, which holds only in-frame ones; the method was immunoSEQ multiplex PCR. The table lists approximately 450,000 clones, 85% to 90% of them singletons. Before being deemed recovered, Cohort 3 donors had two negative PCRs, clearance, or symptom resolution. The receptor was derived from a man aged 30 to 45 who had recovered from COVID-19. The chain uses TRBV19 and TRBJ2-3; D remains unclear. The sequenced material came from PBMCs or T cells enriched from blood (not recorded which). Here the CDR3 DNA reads TGTGCCAGTAGTATACAGTGGGCAGTGCCAGATACGCAGTATTTT. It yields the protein CASSIQWAVPDTQYF.